The text below deals with one T cell receptor (beta chain). The antigen is not known. This record belongs to a study of T cell repertoires in cytomegalovirus infection. For the study at large: Recently identified HLA-C-restricted CMV epitopes and well-studied HLA-B-restricted CMV epitopes were used by the study.

General study results and limits: The cumulative frequency of public TCR beta families distinguished individuals who carried CMV together with the relevant HLA. CMV-specific TCR beta clonotypes restricted by HLA-C dominated the ex vivo response.

One entry per CDR3 protein, called by TCRdb with MiXCR from the reads. This sample yields almost 90,000 distinct CDR3 sequences, of which 25% to 30% are seen a single time; 65% to 75% belongs to the top ten. CDR1 is PRHDT, CDR2 FYEKMQ, per germline (reference sequence). J lost 11 bases, V lost 0 bases, and 2 bases had no gene match. CDR3 length: 14 amino acids. The origin of this receptor is a human donor in good health (CMV status not recorded). Some clones in this sample may be carry-over from other donors' samples. This rearrangement joins TRBV13 to TRBJ1-6; 9 nucleotides align to TRBD1. The sequenced sample was CD8+ T cells from cultured PBMCs, obtained from culture after CMV antigen stimulation. The CDR3 protein is CASSLGTGGTPLHF. CDR3 DNA sequence: TGTGCCAGCAGCTTAGGGACAGGGGGGACACCCCTCCACTTT.